Only one count was recorded for the clone carrying this T cell receptor beta chain. Its antigen is still unknown. The sample is drawn from a study of cytomegalovirus exposure and HLA in healthy donors. CDR1 and CDR2 from the germline V gene are SGHRS and YFSETQ. Trimming stripped 0 bases from V and 4 bases from J, with 13 bases between. CDR3 length: 15 residues. Assay used: immunoSEQ multiplex PCR; TCRdb lists only in-frame clones, some missing. The sample holds 130,000 to 150,000 clones, roughly nine tenths seen once. General study findings and limits: Through in vitro validation, three CMV-associated chains were shown to be specific for CMV antigens. Using the classifier, cytomegalovirus status was reportedly diagnosed with high specificity and sensitivity. The study listed roughly 160 cytomegalovirus-associated TCR beta chains.

The TCR originated in a man aged 18 to 35 in good health and CMV-seronegative. Sequenced sample: PBMCs. The J gene is TRBJ1-1, the V gene TRBV5-1; a possible D gene is TRBD1 (6 bases). The CDR3 spells CASSLGTGSGTEAFF. DNA for the CDR3: TGCGCCAGCAGCTTGGGTACAGGGTCGGGCACTGAAGCTTTCTTT.